This is a list of T cell receptor beta chains from one sample in a study of shared clonotypes between healthy human individuals. Only in-frame clones appear in the TCRdb table, and some are missing; sequencing was by immunoSEQ multiplex PCR. Of fewer than 1.6 million clones listed, 98% are singletons. Sequencing was done on a sample of naive CD4+ T cells sorted from blood. The receptors here all came from a man aged 30 to 45 in good health. Both conserved end residues are part of each CDR3. The D gene is left open where the match is weak. Size values are once, few and many counts, or a class for expanded clones, and some rows have none.

CDR3,DNA,V,D,size,J
CASRASFGRETQYF,TGCGCCAGCAGGGCGTCCTTCGGGCGGGAGACCCAGTACTTC,TRBV5-1,NA,NA,TRBJ2-5
CASSFTGVTNTGELFF,TGTGCCAGCAGCTTCACAGGGGTGACGAACACCGGGGAGCTGTTTTTT,TRBV5-5,TRBD1,NA,TRBJ2-2
CASTPMAGEWNQPQHF,TGTGCCAGTACCCCAATGGCCGGGGAATGGAATCAGCCCCAGCATTTT,TRBV19,NA,NA,TRBJ1-5
CAIRGSEDEKLFF,TGTGCCATCCGAGGGTCCGAGGATGAAAAACTGTTTTTT,TRBV10-3,NA,NA,TRBJ1-4
CASSLHRDRRNQPQHF,TGTGCCAGCAGCTTACACCGGGACAGGAGAAATCAGCCCCAGCATTTT,TRBV7-8,TRBD1,NA,TRBJ1-5
CASTPRGRSYNEQFF,TGTGCCAGCACCCCCCGGGGGAGATCCTACAATGAGCAGTTCTTC,TRBV25-1,NA,NA,TRBJ2-1
CASIPSRRGQYVITEAFF,TGTGCCAGTATCCCTTCCCGACGGGGACAGTATGTGATCACTGAAGCTTTCTTT,TRBV19,TRBD1,NA,TRBJ1-1
CASSPDIGSPQPQHF,TGTGCCAGCTCACCGGACATAGGGTCGCCTCAGCCCCAGCATTTT,TRBV18,NA,NA,TRBJ1-5
CASSPQGDEQYF,TGTGCCAGCTCACCACAGGGCGACGAGCAGTACTTC,TRBV18,NA,once,TRBJ2-7
CASSQGGGVAGVSYNEQFF,TGCGCCAGCAGCCAAGGAGGTGGGGTAGCGGGCGTCTCCTACAATGAGCAGTTCTTC,TRBV4-1,TRBD2,NA,TRBJ2-1
CASSLDRGNQPQHF,TGTGCCAGCAGCTTAGACAGGGGGAATCAGCCCCAGCATTTT,TRBV11-2,TRBD1,NA,TRBJ1-5
CASKPPGFNTEAFF,TGTGCCAGTAAGCCCCCGGGATTCAACACTGAAGCTTTCTTT,TRBV19,NA,NA,TRBJ1-1
CASSYPRTDSNQPQHF,TGTGCCAGCAGTTACCCTCGGACAGATAGCAATCAGCCCCAGCATTTT,TRBV6-6,NA,NA,TRBJ1-5
CASGLRGWPDTQYF,TGTGCTAGTGGTTTAAGGGGTTGGCCAGATACGCAGTATTTT,TRBV12-5,NA,NA,TRBJ2-3
CASSWAVTAISGNTIYF,TGTGCCAGCAGCTGGGCCGTCACAGCAATCTCTGGAAACACCATATATTTT,TRBV5-8,NA,NA,TRBJ1-3
CASSPLRGAADYGYTF,TGTGCCAGCAGCCCTTTACGGGGGGCAGCGGACTATGGCTACACCTTC,TRBV11-2,NA,NA,TRBJ1-2
CASSSGTSGRDGAYEQYF,TGTGCCAGCAGCTCCGGGACTAGCGGGAGAGATGGGGCCTACGAGCAGTACTTC,TRBV7-9,TRBD2,NA,TRBJ2-7
CAWIRGEAFF,TGTGCCTGGATAAGGGGGGAGGCTTTCTTT,TRBV30,NA,NA,TRBJ1-1
CASSVAAANTGELFF,TGTGCCAGCAGCGTAGCGGCCGCGAACACCGGGGAGCTGTTTTTT,TRBV9,NA,NA,TRBJ2-2
CAISEIAGGTYNEQFF,TGTGCCATCAGTGAGATAGCGGGAGGGACTTACAATGAGCAGTTCTTC,TRBV10-3,TRBD2,once,TRBJ2-1
CASSPPGKETQYF,TGTGCCAGCTCACCACCGGGAAAAGAGACCCAGTACTTC,TRBV18,NA,NA,TRBJ2-5
CASSFREKSPYEQYF,TGTGCCAGCAGCTTTAGGGAGAAAAGCCCCTACGAGCAGTACTTC,TRBV7-2,NA,NA,TRBJ2-7
CASSVEPNTGELFF,TGTGCCAGCAGCGTAGAGCCGAACACCGGGGAGCTGTTTTTT,TRBV9,NA,NA,TRBJ2-2
CATMDREQVEQYF,TGTGCCACTATGGACAGGGAACAGGTCGAGCAGTACTTC,TRBV19,TRBD1,NA,TRBJ2-7
CASSQPPGYEQYF,TGTGCCAGCAGCCAACCGCCAGGCTACGAGCAGTACTTC,TRBV7-6,NA,NA,TRBJ2-7
CASIRGFLQETQYF,TGTGCCAGCATCAGAGGGTTCCTCCAAGAGACCCAGTACTTC,TRBV5-5,NA,NA,TRBJ2-5
CASSLDLGATNEKLFF,TGTGCCAGCAGCTTGGATTTGGGGGCAACTAATGAAAAACTGTTTTTT,TRBV5-5,NA,NA,TRBJ1-4
CASSQGYETSGRADTQYF,TGTGCCAGCAGCCAGGGATACGAGACTAGCGGGAGGGCAGATACGCAGTATTTT,TRBV25-1,TRBD2,NA,TRBJ2-3
CASRGIVGYEQYF,TGTGCCAGCCGGGGGATAGTGGGCTACGAGCAGTACTTC,TRBV7-8,NA,NA,TRBJ2-7
CSGGVPQGPSTDTQYF,TGCAGCGGGGGGGTCCCACAGGGACCTAGCACAGATACGCAGTATTTT,TRBV29-1,NA,NA,TRBJ2-3
CASFSEYAYEQYF,TGCGCCAGCTTTTCGGAATATGCCTACGAGCAGTACTTC,TRBV5-1,NA,NA,TRBJ2-7
CAISGHSTDTQYF,TGTGCCATCAGCGGACACAGCACAGATACGCAGTATTTT,TRBV10-3,NA,NA,TRBJ2-3